The source of this T cell receptor (beta chain) is a study of cytomegalovirus exposure and HLA in healthy donors. Study-level points and caveats: The study put 150 to 200 TCR beta chains on its list as cytomegalovirus-associated. In an earlier analysis, productive rearrangement rates for most beta V segments clustered near 87% or 30%. Among the CMV-associated chains, a few were confirmed in vitro as specific for CMV antigens. Of the V segments, some could not be distinguished, including TRBV6-2 and TRBV6-3, and were excluded.

Of note for this clone: Its antigen is unknown. One end of the junction fails to match germline, which may point to a read error.

The PCR ran on 60 Vbeta and 13 Jbeta primers. Assay used: immunoSEQ multiplex PCR; TCRdb lists only in-frame clones, some missing. There are about 77,000 clones in the sample, with roughly an eighth held by the top ten. The CDR3 consists of 14 residues. In germline, CDR1 is MNHNS, CDR2 SASEGT. The clonotype originates from a middle-aged man in good health and CMV-seropositive. The chain employs TRBV6-1 and TRBJ2-2; possible D gene TRBD1, 5 bases. The material sequenced was PBMCs. Here the CDR3 DNA reads TGTGCCAGCGGTGACAGTTCGAACACCGGGGAGCTGTTTTTT. Translating it yields CASGDSSNTGELFF.